What follows is one T cell receptor beta chain and its context. What it binds is unknown. This sample stems from a study of T cell repertoires in cytomegalovirus infection. Across the study: Carrying CMV and the relevant HLA type showed in public TCR beta signatures.

CDR3 length: 13 residues. The germline V gene encodes CDR1 GTSNPN and CDR2 SVGIG (reference sequence). V shed 3 bases and J shed 1 base, with 9 bases lying between them. MiXCR, run by TCRdb on the reads, gives a single entry per CDR3 protein. The table shows around 450,000 distinct CDR3 sequences, with approximately 31% occurring only once. Study-level findings and limits: Ex vivo, HLA-C-restricted CMV-specific TCR beta clonotypes prevailed over the rest of the response.

V is TRBV30 and J is TRBJ1-1; the D is unclear. The sample was PBMCs. The receptor was isolated from a human donor in good health (CMV status not recorded). Some clones in this sample may be carry-over from other donors' samples. The CDR3 loop is CAWSRFGNTEAFF. The CDR3 DNA reads TGTGCCTGGAGCAGGTTCGGGAACACTGAAGCTTTCTTT.